This record looks at one T cell receptor beta chain sequence and its context. What it binds is not known. The sample comes from a study of shared clonotypes between healthy human individuals. Study findings and constraints: The study found 4.5% to 6% of naive CD4 clonotypes shared across a handful of donors.

CDR1 is LNHDA and CDR2 is SQIVND in the germline V gene (reference sequence). V lost 3 bases and J lost 2, with 12 bases in between. The CDR3 loop spans 15 amino acids. TCRdb's table, derived via immunoSEQ multiplex PCR, lists solely in-frame clones and lacks some. Of a few hundred thousand clones listed, almost 97% are singletons. This TCR derives from a woman aged 25-40 years in good health. The sample consisted of naive CD4+ T cells sorted from blood. Subset given: CD45RA+ positively selected. The chain has TRBV19 and TRBJ2-3; D might be TRBD1 or TRBD2, each matching 5 bases. The CDR3 DNA sequence: TGTGCCAGTAGTATGGAGCGGACAATCACAGATACGCAGTATTTT. Amino acids: CASSMERTITDTQYF.